These T cell receptor beta chains were read from a single sample in a study of T cell responses to AZD1222 COVID-19 vaccine. Sequencing used immunoSEQ multiplex PCR; TCRdb keeps in-frame clones, though not all of them. Among 85,000 to 95,000 clones, about 88% were seen once, and the ten largest hold 5% to 6%. Sample: peripheral blood, taken 28 days after the second AZD1222 dose. Source of these receptors: an adult who received the AZD1222 COVID-19 vaccine. The CDR3 runs from the conserved cysteine through the conserved F or W. D genes are given only for firm matches. For some rows the clone size is stated as once, few or many, or as a class when expanded; others skip it.

D gene	J gene	clone size	V gene	CDR3 protein	CDR3 DNA
TRBD1	TRBJ1-1	-	TRBV19	CASSLDRGLNTEAFF	TGTGCCAGTAGTCTCGACAGGGGGCTGAACACTGAAGCTTTCTTT
-	TRBJ2-3	-	TRBV11-3	CASSPPGVGTDTQYF	TGTGCCAGCAGCCCTCCGGGGGTTGGCACAGATACGCAGTATTTT
-	TRBJ2-5	-	TRBV5-1	CASSRRGQETQYF	TGCGCCAGCAGCCGGAGGGGCCAAGAGACCCAGTACTTC
-	TRBJ1-5	-	TRBV6-1	CASSDTRNQPQHF	TGTGCCAGCAGTGACACACGTAATCAGCCCCAGCATTTT
-	TRBJ1-1	-	TRBV27	CASRPSSPGNTEAFF	TGTGCCAGCAGACCCTCATCCCCGGGGAACACTGAAGCTTTCTTT
TRBD1	TRBJ2-5	-	TRBV5-4	CASSLGDRGSETQYF	TGTGCCAGCAGCTTGGGGGACAGGGGTTCGGAGACCCAGTACTTC
TRBD2	TRBJ2-1	-	TRBV5-5	CASSLYERGGFEQFF	TGTGCCAGCAGCTTGTATGAGCGGGGGGGCTTTGAGCAGTTCTTC
TRBD1	TRBJ2-4	once	TRBV5-4	CASSGGAGTENIQYF	TGTGCCAGCAGCGGCGGTGCCGGGACAGAAAACATTCAGTACTTC
-	TRBJ2-5	-	TRBV27	CASSPHREETQYF	TGTGCCAGCAGTCCCCACAGGGAAGAGACCCAGTACTTC
-	TRBJ1-5	-	TRBV19	CASSGSHREGLYQPQHF	TGTGCCAGTTCAGGTTCGCACAGGGAAGGTTTGTATCAGCCCCAGCATTTT
-	TRBJ2-1	-	TRBV27	CASSLFRYNEQFF	TGTGCCAGCAGTTTATTTCGATACAATGAGCAGTTCTTC
-	TRBJ2-2	-	TRBV4-3	CASSQDLGILGGGAGELFF	TGCGCCAGCAGCCAAGATTTGGGCATTTTGGGAGGGGGTGCCGGGGAGCTGTTTTTT
-	TRBJ2-5	-	TRBV5-1	CASSSFQGGLGETQYF	TGCGCCAGCAGCTCGTTTCAGGGGGGCCTCGGAGAGACCCAGTACTTC
-	TRBJ1-2	few	TRBV27	CASSLSAILNYGYTF	TGTGCCAGCAGTTTATCGGCCATCTTAAACTATGGCTACACCTTC
-	TRBJ2-2	-	TRBV19	CAKAGTGELFF	TGTGCCAAAGCGGGCACCGGGGAGCTGTTTTTT
-	TRBJ2-7	few	TRBV11-3	CASSLELGSRYEQYF	TGTGCCAGCAGCTTAGAGCTGGGATCGCGATACGAGCAGTACTTC
-	TRBJ2-7	-	TRBV6-5	CASSYSSGQSTYEQYF	TGTGCCAGCAGTTACTCATCAGGACAGTCAACCTACGAGCAGTACTTC
-	TRBJ2-2	-	TRBV12-3/TRBV12-4	CASSWAGELFF	TGTGCCAGCAGTTGGGCCGGGGAGCTGTTTTTT
-	TRBJ1-1	-	TRBV5-1	CASSSGLNTEAFF	TGCGCCAGCAGTTCGGGACTGAACACTGAAGCTTTCTTT
-	TRBJ2-6	-	TRBV6-6	CASSYSISGANVLTF	TGTGCCAGCAGTTACTCGATCTCTGGGGCCAACGTCCTGACTTTC
-	TRBJ1-2	-	TRBV27	CASSFRGRGGYTF	TGTGCCAGCAGTTTTAGGGGAAGAGGCGGCTACACCTTC
-	TRBJ2-5	-	TRBV5-1	CASSSGLKAPETQYF	TGCGCCAGCAGCTCCGGACTAAAAGCCCCCGAGACCCAGTACTTC
-	TRBJ1-2	-	TRBV7-9	CASSLGGYGYTF	TGTGCCAGCAGCCTAGGGGGGTATGGCTACACCTTC
-	TRBJ2-1	-	TRBV2	CASSATTRQSNEQFF	TGTGCCAGCAGTGCAACAACCCGACAGTCGAATGAGCAGTTCTTC
TRBD2	TRBJ2-1	-	TRBV6-2/TRBV6-3	CASSSGGGAWNEQFF	TGTGCCAGCAGTTCTGGCGGGGGGGCCTGGAATGAGCAGTTCTTC
-	TRBJ1-1	-	TRBV6-5	CASTRNTEAFF	TGTGCCAGCACTCGGAACACTGAAGCTTTCTTT
TRBD1	TRBJ1-1	-	TRBV7-9	CASSSTGVERTEAFF	TGTGCCAGCAGCTCAACAGGGGTCGAGCGCACTGAAGCTTTCTTT
-	TRBJ1-6	once	TRBV5-1	CASSPGQILYDSPLHF	TGCGCCAGCAGCCCTGGACAGATTTTGTATGATTCACCCCTCCACTTT
TRBD1	TRBJ1-5	once	TRBV6-5	CASSPRDSLNQPQHF	TGTGCCAGCAGTCCCCGGGACAGCCTCAATCAGCCCCAGCATTTT
-	TRBJ2-7	-	TRBV3-1/TRBV3-2	CASSQEGRSYEQYF	TGTGCCAGCAGCCAAGAGGGCAGGTCCTATGAGCAGTACTTC
-	TRBJ2-7	-	TRBV28	CASRVRGSYEQYF	TGTGCCAGCAGAGTCAGGGGCTCCTACGAGCAGTACTTC
-	TRBJ1-2	once	TRBV18	CASSPRRTEAYGYTF	TGTGCCAGCTCACCAAGGAGGACGGAAGCCTATGGCTACACCTTC
-	TRBJ1-4	-	TRBV30	CAWRSGEKLFF	TGTGCCTGGAGGTCCGGTGAAAAACTGTTTTTT
TRBD1	TRBJ2-3	-	TRBV7-9	CASSLGTGHTDTQYF	TGTGCCAGCAGCTTAGGGACAGGGCACACAGATACGCAGTATTTT
-	TRBJ1-1	-	TRBV27	CASSVGLEGKGAFF	TGTGCCAGCAGCGTCGGACTGGAGGGGAAGGGAGCTTTCTTT
-	TRBJ2-6	-	TRBV14	CASSQVSARANVLTF	TGTGCCAGCAGCCAAGTGTCAGCTAGGGCCAACGTCCTGACTTTC
-	TRBJ2-5	-	TRBV12-3/TRBV12-4	CASSLTRETQYF	TGTGCCAGCAGTTTAACCAGGGAGACCCAGTACTTC
-	TRBJ2-1	-	TRBV3-1/TRBV3-2	CASSQDPWGLSSYNEQFF	TGTGCCAGCAGCCAAGACCCCTGGGGCTTGAGCTCCTACAATGAGCAGTTCTTC
TRBD2	TRBJ2-1	-	TRBV7-2	CASSPAGLPGNEQFF	TGTGCCAGCAGCCCAGCGGGACTACCGGGTAATGAGCAGTTCTTC
-	TRBJ2-1	-	TRBV7-3	CASSPDPTNEQFF	TGTGCCAGCAGCCCTGACCCTACGAATGAGCAGTTCTTC
-	TRBJ1-6	once	TRBV30	CAWRGRAPVYNSPLHF	TGTGCCTGGAGGGGCAGGGCGCCAGTCTATAATTCACCCCTCCACTTT
-	TRBJ2-1	-	TRBV7-2	CASSFPGAYSDEQFF	TGTGCCAGCAGCTTTCCAGGGGCTTACAGCGATGAGCAGTTCTTC
-	TRBJ1-2	-	TRBV5-1	CASSLAHDYGYTF	TGCGCCAGCAGCTTGGCCCATGACTATGGCTACACCTTC
TRBD1	TRBJ1-1	-	TRBV11-2	CASSLAGTGLNTEAFF	TGTGCCAGCAGCTTAGCGGGGACAGGCCTGAACACTGAAGCTTTCTTT
TRBD1	TRBJ1-2	-	TRBV7-9	CASSLREVGQGLNYGYTF	TGTGCCAGCAGCTTAAGGGAGGTTGGACAGGGTCTCAACTATGGCTACACCTTC
-	TRBJ1-6	-	TRBV6-5	CASSGVSYNSPLHF	TGTGCCAGTTCAGGGGTATCCTATAATTCACCCCTCCACTTT
-	TRBJ1-6	-	TRBV7-2	CASSLEGSLPNSPLHF	TGTGCCAGCAGCTTAGAGGGCAGTTTACCTAATTCACCCCTCCACTTT
TRBD1	TRBJ1-5	-	TRBV30	CAWSGGQGGQPQHF	TGTGCCTGGAGTGGGGGACAGGGGGGTCAGCCCCAGCATTTT
-	TRBJ2-7	-	TRBV2	CASLIPGTHYEQYF	TGTGCCAGCCTGATTCCCGGGACTCACTACGAGCAGTACTTC
-	TRBJ1-2	-	TRBV2	CASSFVGANGYTF	TGTGCCAGCAGTTTTGTAGGGGCGAATGGCTACACCTTC
-	TRBJ1-2	-	TRBV2	CASSAPRDSNYGYTF	TGTGCCAGCAGTGCACCCAGAGATTCTAACTATGGCTACACCTTC
TRBD1	TRBJ1-3	-	TRBV28	CASTRPLGQVGNTIYF	TGTGCCAGCACCCGACCCCTCGGACAGGTTGGAAACACCATATATTTT
-	TRBJ1-4	-	TRBV20-1	CSVQSYEKLFF	TGCAGTGTTCAATCGTATGAAAAACTGTTTTTT
-	TRBJ1-1	-	TRBV5-4	CASSLEIAGMNTEAFF	TGTGCCAGCAGCTTGGAGATTGCAGGGATGAACACTGAAGCTTTCTTT
TRBD1	TRBJ1-1	-	TRBV6-1	CASSDTGGTEAFF	TGTGCCAGCAGTGACACAGGGGGCACTGAAGCTTTCTTT
-	TRBJ2-3	-	TRBV2	CASSALGVPGTDTQYF	TGTGCCAGCAGCGCCCTCGGGGTCCCTGGGACAGATACGCAGTATTTT